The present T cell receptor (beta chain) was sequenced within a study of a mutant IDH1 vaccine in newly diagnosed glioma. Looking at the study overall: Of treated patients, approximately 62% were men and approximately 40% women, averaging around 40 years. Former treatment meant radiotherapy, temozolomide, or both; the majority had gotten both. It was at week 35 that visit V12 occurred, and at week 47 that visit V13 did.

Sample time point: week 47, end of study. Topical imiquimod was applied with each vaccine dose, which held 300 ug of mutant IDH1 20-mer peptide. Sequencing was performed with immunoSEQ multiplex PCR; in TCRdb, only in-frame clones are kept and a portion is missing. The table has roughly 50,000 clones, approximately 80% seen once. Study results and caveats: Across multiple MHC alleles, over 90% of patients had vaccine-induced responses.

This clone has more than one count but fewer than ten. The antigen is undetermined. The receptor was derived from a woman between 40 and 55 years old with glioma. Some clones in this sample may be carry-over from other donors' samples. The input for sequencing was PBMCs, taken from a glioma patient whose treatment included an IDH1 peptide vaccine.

The chain's CDR3 is CASSLGAPEKLFF. The CDR3 bases are TGCGCCAGCAGCTTGGGGGCACCAGAAAAACTGTTTTTT. The rearrangement joins TRBV5-1 to TRBJ1-4, with D unclear. Germline lookup yields CDR1 SGHRS and CDR2 YFSETQ. The CDR3 is 13 residues long. Trimming cost V 0 bases and J 8 bases, with 8 bases left between them.